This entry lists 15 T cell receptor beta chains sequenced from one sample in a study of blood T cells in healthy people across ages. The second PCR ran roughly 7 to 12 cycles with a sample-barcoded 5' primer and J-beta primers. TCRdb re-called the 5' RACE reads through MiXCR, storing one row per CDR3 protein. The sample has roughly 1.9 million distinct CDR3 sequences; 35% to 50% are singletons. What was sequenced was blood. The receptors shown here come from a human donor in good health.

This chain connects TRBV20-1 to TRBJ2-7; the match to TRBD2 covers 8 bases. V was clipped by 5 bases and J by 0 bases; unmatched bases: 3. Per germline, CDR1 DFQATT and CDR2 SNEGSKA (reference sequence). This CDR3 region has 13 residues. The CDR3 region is CSAASGGSYEQYF. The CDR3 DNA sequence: TGCAGTGCTGCAAGCGGGGGCTCCTACGAGCAGTACTTC.

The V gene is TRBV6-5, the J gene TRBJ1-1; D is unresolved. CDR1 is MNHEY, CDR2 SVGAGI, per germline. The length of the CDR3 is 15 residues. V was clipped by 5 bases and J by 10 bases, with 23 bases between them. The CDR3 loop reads CASSPGSSPRTGAFF. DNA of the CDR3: TGTGCCAGCAGTCCTGGGTCATCACCGCGCACGGGAGCTTTCTTT.

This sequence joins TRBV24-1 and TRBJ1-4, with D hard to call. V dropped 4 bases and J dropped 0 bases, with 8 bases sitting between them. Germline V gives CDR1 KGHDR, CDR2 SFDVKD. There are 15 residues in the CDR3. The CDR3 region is CATSDPAATNEKLFF. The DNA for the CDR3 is TGTGCCACCAGTGACCCAGCTGCAACTAATGAAAAACTGTTTTTT.

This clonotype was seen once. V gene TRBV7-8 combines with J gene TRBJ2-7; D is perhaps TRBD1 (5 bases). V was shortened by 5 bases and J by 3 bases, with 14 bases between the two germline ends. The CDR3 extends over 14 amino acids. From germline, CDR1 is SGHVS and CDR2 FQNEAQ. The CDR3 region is CASSPRTSDYEQYF. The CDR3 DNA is TGTGCCAGCAGCCCCAGGACATCCGACTACGAGCAGTACTTC.

The DNA for the CDR3 is TGTGCCAGCAGTAGAGGTTCTCTTTGGCCCCAGCATTTT. Its protein product is CASSRGSLWPQHF. The chain couples TRBV7-2 to TRBJ1-5; D is undetermined. Germline values: CDR1 SGHTA, CDR2 FQGNSA. The CDR3 extends over 13 amino acids. V was trimmed by 6 bases and J by 9 bases, leaving 15 bases between them.

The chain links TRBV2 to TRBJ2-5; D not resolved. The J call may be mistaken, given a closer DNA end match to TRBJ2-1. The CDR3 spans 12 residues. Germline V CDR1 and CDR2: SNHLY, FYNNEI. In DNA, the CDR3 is TGTGCCAGCAGTGTCATAATAGAGACCCAGTTCTTC. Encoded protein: CASSVIIETQFF.

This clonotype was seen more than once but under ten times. Here the CDR3 reads CSARDRVTFYEQYF. The CDR3 coding sequence is TGCAGTGCTAGAGATCGGGTCACCTTCTACGAGCAGTACTTC. The chain combines TRBV20-1 with TRBJ2-7; D gene uncertain. This CDR3 has 14 amino acids. With 0 bases removed from V and 3 bases from J, the gap between germline ends came to 12 bases. Per the germline V gene, CDR1 is DFQATT and CDR2 is SNEGSKA (reference sequence).

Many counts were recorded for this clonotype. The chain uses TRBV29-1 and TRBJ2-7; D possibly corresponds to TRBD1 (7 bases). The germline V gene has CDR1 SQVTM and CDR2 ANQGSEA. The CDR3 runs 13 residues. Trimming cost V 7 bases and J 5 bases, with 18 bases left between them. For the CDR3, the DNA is TGCAGCGCTTCGACAGGGACTGTAGACGAGCAGTACTTC. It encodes CSASTGTVDEQYF.

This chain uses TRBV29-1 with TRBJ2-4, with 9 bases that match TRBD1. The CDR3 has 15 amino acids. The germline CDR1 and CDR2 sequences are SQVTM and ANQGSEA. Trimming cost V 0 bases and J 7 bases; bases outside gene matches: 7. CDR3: CSVEDRTGACNIQYF. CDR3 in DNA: TGCAGCGTTGAAGATAGGACAGGGGCATGCAACATTCAGTACTTC.

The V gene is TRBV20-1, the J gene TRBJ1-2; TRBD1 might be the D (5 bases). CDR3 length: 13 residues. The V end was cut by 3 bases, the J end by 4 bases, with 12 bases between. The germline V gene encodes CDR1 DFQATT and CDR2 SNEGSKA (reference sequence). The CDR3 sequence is CSASTGPGYGYTF. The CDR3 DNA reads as TGCAGTGCTAGTACAGGCCCAGGCTATGGCTACACCTTC.

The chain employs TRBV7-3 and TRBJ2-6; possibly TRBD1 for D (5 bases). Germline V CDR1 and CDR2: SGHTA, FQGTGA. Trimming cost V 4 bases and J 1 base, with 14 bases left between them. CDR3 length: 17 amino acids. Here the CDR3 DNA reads TGTGCCAGCAGCTCCGGGTCAGGGCGATCTGGGGCCAACGTCCTGACTTTC. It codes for CASSSGSGRSGANVLTF.

The CDR3 protein is CASSPPRWDQPQHF. CDR3 DNA sequence: TGTGCCAGCTCACCACCGAGGTGGGATCAGCCCCAGCATTTT. The chain has TRBV18 and TRBJ1-5; no definite D call. Germline V gene sequence: CDR1 KGHSH, CDR2 LQKENI. Trimming took off 0 bases at V and 5 bases at J, with 8 bases between the two ends. The CDR3 runs 14 residues.

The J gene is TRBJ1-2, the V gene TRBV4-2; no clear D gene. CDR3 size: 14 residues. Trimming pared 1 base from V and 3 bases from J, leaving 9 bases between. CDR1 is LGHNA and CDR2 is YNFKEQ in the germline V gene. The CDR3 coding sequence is TGTGCCAGCAGCCAAGGAGGGAATTACTATGGCTACACCTTC. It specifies CASSQGGNYYGYTF.

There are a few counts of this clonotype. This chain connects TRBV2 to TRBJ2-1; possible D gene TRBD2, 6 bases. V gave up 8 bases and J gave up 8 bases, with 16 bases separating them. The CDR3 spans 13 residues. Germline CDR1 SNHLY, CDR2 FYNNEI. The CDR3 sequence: CASSRDLAYEQFF. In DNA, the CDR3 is TGTGCCAGCTCCCGGGACTTAGCCTATGAGCAGTTCTTC. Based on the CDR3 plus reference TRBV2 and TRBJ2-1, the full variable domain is EPEVTQTPSHQVTQMGQEVILRCVPISNHLYFYWYRQILGQKVEFLVSFYNNEISEKSEIFDDQFSVERPDGSNFTLKIRSTKLEDSAMYFCASSRDLAYEQFFGPGTRLTVL.

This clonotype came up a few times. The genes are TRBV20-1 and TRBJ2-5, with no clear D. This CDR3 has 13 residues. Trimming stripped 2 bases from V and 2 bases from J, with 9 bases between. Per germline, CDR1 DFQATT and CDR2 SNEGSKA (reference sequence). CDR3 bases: TGCAGTGCTAGATTCACTGGGCAAGAGACCCAGTACTTC. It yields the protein CSARFTGQETQYF.